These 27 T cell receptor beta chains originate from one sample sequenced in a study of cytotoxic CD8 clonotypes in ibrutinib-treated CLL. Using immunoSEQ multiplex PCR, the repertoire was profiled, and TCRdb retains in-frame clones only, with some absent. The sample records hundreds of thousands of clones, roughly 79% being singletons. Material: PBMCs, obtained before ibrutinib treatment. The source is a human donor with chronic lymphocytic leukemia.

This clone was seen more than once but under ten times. The DNA of the CDR3 is TGTGCCAGCAGCCGAGGGAACGGTCGCGCGCAGTATTTT. It specifies CASSRGNGRAQYF. V and J are TRBV7-3 and TRBJ2-3; D is perhaps TRBD2 (5 bases). The V end lost 5 bases, the J end lost 10 bases, and 16 bases lay between the germline ends. Germline loops: CDR1 SGHTA, CDR2 FQGTGA. The CDR3 runs 13 residues.

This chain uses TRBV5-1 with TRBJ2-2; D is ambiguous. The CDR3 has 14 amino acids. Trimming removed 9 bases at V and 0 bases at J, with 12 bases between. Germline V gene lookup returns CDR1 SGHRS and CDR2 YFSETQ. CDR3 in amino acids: CATQAEPNTGELFF. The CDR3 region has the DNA TGCGCCACCCAGGCCGAACCGAACACCGGGGAGCTGTTTTTT. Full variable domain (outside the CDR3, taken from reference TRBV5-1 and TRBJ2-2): KAGVTQTPRYLIKTRGQQVTLSCSPISGHRSVSWYQQTPGQGLQFLFEYFSETQRNKGNFPGRFSGRQFSNSRSEMNVSTLELGDSALYLCATQAEPNTGELFFGEGSRLTVL.

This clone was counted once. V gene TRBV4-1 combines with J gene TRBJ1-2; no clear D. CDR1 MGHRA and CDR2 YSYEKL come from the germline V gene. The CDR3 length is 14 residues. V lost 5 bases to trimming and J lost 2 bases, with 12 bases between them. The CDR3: CASSEGWRNYGYTF. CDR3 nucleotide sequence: TGCGCCAGCAGCGAAGGATGGAGGAACTATGGCTACACCTTC.

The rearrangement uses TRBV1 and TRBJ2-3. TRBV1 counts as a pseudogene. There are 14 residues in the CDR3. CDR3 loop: CTSSQSCGTDTQYF. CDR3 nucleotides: TGCACCAGCAGCCAATCTTGTGGGACAGATACGCAGTATTTT.

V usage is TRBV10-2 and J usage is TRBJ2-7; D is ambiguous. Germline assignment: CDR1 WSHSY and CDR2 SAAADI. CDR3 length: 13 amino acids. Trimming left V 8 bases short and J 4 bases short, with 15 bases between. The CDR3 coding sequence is TGCGCCAGCTCGGATCAGCTCCAATACGAGCAGTACTTC. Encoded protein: CASSDQLQYEQYF.

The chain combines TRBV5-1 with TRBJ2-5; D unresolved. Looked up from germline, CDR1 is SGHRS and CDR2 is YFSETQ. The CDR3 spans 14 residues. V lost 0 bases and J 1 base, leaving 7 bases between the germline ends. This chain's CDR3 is CASSLGLTQETQYF. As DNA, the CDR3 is TGCGCCAGCAGCTTGGGACTTACCCAAGAGACCCAGTACTTC.

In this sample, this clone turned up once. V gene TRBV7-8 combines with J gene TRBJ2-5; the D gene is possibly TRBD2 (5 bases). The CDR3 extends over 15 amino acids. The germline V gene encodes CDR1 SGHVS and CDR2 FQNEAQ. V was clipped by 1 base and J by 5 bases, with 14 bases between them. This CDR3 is CASSLEWRARETQYF. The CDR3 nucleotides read TGTGCCAGCAGCTTAGAGTGGCGGGCAAGGGAGACCCAGTACTTC.

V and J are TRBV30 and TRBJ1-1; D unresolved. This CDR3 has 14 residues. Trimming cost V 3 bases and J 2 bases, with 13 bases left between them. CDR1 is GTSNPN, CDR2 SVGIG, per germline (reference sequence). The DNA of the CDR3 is TGTGCCTGGAGCCTCGGGATATTAAACACTGAAGCTTTCTTT. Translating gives CAWSLGILNTEAFF.

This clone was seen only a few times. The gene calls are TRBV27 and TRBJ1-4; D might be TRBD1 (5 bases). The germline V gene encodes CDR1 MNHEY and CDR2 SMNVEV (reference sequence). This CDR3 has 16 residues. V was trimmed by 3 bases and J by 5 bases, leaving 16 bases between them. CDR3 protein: CASSLFRLGGNEKLFF. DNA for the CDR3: TGTGCCAGCAGTTTGTTCCGACTCGGGGGGAATGAAAAACTGTTTTTT.

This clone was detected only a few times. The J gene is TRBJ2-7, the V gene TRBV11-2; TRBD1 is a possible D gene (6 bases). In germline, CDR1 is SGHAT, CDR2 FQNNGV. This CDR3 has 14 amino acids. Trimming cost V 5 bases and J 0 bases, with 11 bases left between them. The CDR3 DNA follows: TGTGCCAGCAGCATCGGACAGTTCTCCTACGAGCAGTACTTC. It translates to CASSIGQFSYEQYF.

CDR3 sequence reads: CASSYTDSSNTGELFF. The CDR3, as DNA: TGTGCCAGCAGCTATACGGACAGCTCGAACACCGGGGAGCTGTTTTTT. The gene calls are TRBV5-6 and TRBJ2-2; tentative D call: TRBD1 (6 bases). CDR3 size: 16 residues. V was shortened by 3 bases and J by 0 bases, with 12 bases between the two germline ends. CDR1 is SGHDT and CDR2 is YYEEEE in the germline V gene.

DNA for the CDR3: TGTGCCAGCAGCTTATCTGGGTATGGCTACACCTTC. It translates to CASSLSGYGYTF. The chain recombines TRBV13 with TRBJ1-2, with no clear D. V was cut by 2 bases and J by 5 bases, with 6 bases left in between. From germline, CDR1 is PRHDT and CDR2 FYEKMQ (reference sequence). This CDR3 has 12 residues.

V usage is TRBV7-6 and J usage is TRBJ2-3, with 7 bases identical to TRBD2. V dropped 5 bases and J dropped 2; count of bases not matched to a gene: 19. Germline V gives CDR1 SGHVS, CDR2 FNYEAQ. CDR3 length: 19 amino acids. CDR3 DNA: TGTGCCAGCAGCCTTAACCCAACGAGACTAGCAGGATCCACAGATACGCAGTATTTT. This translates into CASSLNPTRLAGSTDTQYF.

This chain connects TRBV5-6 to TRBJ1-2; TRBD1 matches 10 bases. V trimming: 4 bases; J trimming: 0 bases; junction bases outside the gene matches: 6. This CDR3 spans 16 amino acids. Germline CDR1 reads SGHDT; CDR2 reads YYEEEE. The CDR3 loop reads CASSRDRGQANYGYTF. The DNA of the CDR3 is TGTGCCAGCAGCCGAGACAGGGGGCAAGCTAACTATGGCTACACCTTC.

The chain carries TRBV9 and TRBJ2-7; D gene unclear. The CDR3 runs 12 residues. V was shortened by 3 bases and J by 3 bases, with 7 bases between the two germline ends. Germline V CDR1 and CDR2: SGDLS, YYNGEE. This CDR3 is CASSEDRYEQYF. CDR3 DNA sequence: TGTGCCAGCAGCGAGGACCGCTACGAGCAGTACTTC.

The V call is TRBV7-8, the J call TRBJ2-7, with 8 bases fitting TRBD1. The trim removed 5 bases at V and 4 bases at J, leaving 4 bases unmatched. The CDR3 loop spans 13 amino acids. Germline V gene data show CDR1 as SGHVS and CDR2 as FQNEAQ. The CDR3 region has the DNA TGTGCCAGCAGCGCAGGGGGCGGTTACGAGCAGTACTTC. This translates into CASSAGGGYEQYF.

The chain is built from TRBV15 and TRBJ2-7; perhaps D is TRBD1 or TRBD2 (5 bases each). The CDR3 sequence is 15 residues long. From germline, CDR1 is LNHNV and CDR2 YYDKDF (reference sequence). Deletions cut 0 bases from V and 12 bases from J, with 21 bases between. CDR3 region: CATSRDWAGATEGYF. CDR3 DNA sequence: TGTGCCACCAGCAGAGATTGGGCTGGGGCTACCGAGGGGTACTTC.

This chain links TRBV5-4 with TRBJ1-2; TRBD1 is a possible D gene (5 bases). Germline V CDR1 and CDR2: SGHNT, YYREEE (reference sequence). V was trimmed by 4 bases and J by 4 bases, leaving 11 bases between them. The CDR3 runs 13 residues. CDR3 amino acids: CASSGEGLYGYTF. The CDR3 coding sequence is TGTGCCAGCAGCGGGGAGGGACTCTATGGCTACACCTTC.

The CDR3 protein is CASSFSSAGDRINYGYTF. The DNA for the CDR3 is TGTGCCAGCAGTTTCTCAAGCGCGGGGGACCGGATTAACTATGGCTACACCTTC. The chain is built from TRBV27 and TRBJ1-2; possibly TRBD1 for D (5 bases). V was clipped by 3 bases and J by 1 base, with 21 bases between them. Germline CDR1 MNHEY, CDR2 SMNVEV (reference sequence). The length of the CDR3 is 18 residues.

Here the CDR3 reads CASSPRLVDRYEQYF. The DNA for the CDR3 is TGTGCCAGCAGCCCCCGTCTAGTAGATCGCTACGAGCAGTACTTC. This sequence joins TRBV11-2 and TRBJ2-7, with D unresolved. The CDR3 runs 15 residues. Per germline, CDR1 SGHAT and CDR2 FQNNGV. Trimming left V 5 bases short and J 3 bases short, with 17 bases between.

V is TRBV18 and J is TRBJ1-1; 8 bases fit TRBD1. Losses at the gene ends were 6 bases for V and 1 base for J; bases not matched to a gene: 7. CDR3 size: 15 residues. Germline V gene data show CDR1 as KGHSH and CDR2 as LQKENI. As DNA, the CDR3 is TGTGCCAGCTCCCGTGTTCAGGGGGCGAACACTGAAGCTTTCTTT. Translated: CASSRVQGANTEAFF.

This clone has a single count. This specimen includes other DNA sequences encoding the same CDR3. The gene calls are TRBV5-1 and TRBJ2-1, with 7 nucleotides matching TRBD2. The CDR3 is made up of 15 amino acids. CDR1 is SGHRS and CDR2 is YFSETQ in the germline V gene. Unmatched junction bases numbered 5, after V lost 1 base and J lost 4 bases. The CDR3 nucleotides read TGCGCCAGCAGCTTGACCTCCGGGGGGTACAATGAGCAGTTCTTC. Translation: CASSLTSGGYNEQFF.

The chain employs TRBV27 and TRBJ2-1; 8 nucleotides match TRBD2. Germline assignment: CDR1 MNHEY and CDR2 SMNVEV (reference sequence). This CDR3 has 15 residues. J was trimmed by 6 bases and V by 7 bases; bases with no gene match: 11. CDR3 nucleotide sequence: TGTGCCAGCATTTCCCAAGCGGGAGTCGGCAATGAGCAGTTCTTC. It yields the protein CASISQAGVGNEQFF.

CDR3 sequence (DNA): TGCGCCAGCAGCAGAGGACAGGGGCAGCCCCAGCATTTT. Translation: CASSRGQGQPQHF. The chain carries TRBV5-1 and TRBJ1-5; 9 bases are shared with TRBD1. The V gene's germline CDR1 is SGHRS and CDR2 YFSETQ. V lost 4 bases, J lost 7 bases, and 3 bases stayed unmatched. The CDR3 sequence is 13 residues long.

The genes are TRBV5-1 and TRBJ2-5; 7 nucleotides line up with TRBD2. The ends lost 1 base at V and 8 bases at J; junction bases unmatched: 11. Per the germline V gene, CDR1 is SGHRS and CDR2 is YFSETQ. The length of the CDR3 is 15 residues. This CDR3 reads CASSLFSSGGETQYF. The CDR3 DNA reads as TGCGCCAGCAGCTTGTTCTCTTCGGGGGGAGAAACCCAGTACTTC. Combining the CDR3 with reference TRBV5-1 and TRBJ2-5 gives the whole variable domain KAGVTQTPRYLIKTRGQQVTLSCSPISGHRSVSWYQQTPGQGLQFLFEYFSETQRNKGNFPGRFSGRQFSNSRSEMNVSTLELGDSALYLCASSLFSSGGETQYFGPGTRLLVL.

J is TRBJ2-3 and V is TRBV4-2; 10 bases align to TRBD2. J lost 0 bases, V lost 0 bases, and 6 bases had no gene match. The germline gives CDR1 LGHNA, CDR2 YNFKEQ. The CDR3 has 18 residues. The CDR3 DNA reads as TGTGCCAGCAGCCAAGATTTCTCTAGCGGGGGTAGCACAGATACGCAGTATTTT. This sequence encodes CASSQDFSSGGSTDTQYF.

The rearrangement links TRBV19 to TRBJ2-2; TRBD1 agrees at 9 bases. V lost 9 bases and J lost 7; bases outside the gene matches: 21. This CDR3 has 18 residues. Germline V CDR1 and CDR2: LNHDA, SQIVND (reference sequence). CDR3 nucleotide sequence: TGTGCCAGGAAGACACTGGATCGGGGACAGGGATGCAACGGGGAGCTGTTTTTT. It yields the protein CARKTLDRGQGCNGELFF.